Listed below are T cell receptor beta chains from one sample, sequenced in a study of T cells in Graves' hyperthyroidism and ophthalmopathy. Each CDR3 protein is one row after TCRdb ran MiXCR on the multiplex PCR reads. This sample has roughly 400,000 distinct CDR3 sequences; around 25% occur once, and the top ten carry less than 85%. The sample consisted of blood. These receptors came from a man aged 45 to 65 with Graves' hyperthyroidism. The CDR3 runs from the conserved cysteine through the conserved F or W. A D gene is named only where the DNA matches it firmly. Size is stated for part of the rows, as once, few or many counts, or as a class when the clone is expanded.

length: 14; D: -; size: -; J: TRBJ2-1; V: TRBV27; CDR3: CASSEDLVGNEQFF; DNA: TGTGCCAGCAGTGAAGATTTGGTCGGCAATGAGCAGTTCTTC
length: 13; D: -; size: many; J: TRBJ2-3; V: TRBV20-1; CDR3: CSALGVGTDTQYF; DNA: TGCAGTGCATTGGGAGTGGGCACAGATACGCAGTATTTT
length: 16; D: TRBD1; size: many; J: TRBJ2-3; V: TRBV11-3; CDR3: CASSQSDREAGDTQYF; DNA: TGTGCCAGCAGCCAATCCGACAGGGAAGCAGGGGATACGCAGTATTTT
length: 14; D: -; size: many; J: TRBJ2-5; V: TRBV7-9; CDR3: CASSDLDSQETQYF; DNA: TGTGCCAGCAGCGACTTGGACAGCCAAGAGACCCAGTACTTC
length: 16; D: TRBD2; size: -; J: TRBJ2-7; V: TRBV6-5; CDR3: CASSYLLAGGSDEQYF; DNA: TGTGCCAGCAGTTACCTCCTAGCGGGAGGTAGCGACGAGCAGTACTTC
length: 14; D: TRBD2; size: once; J: TRBJ2-1; V: TRBV5-1; CDR3: CASSISGAYNEQFF; DNA: TGCGCCAGCAGCATTAGCGGGGCCTACAATGAGCAGTTCTTC
length: 14; D: TRBD1; size: few; J: TRBJ1-5; V: TRBV6-1; CDR3: CAGDRAREYQPQHF; DNA: TGTGCCGGGGACAGGGCCCGTGAATATCAGCCCCAGCATTTT
length: 16; D: -; size: -; J: TRBJ1-2; V: TRBV19; CDR3: CASRPLAVRGLDGYTF; DNA: TGTGCCAGTAGACCCCTCGCGGTGAGGGGGTTAGATGGCTACACCTTC
length: 15; D: -; size: -; J: TRBJ1-6; V: TRBV9; CDR3: CASSARKGRNSPLHF; DNA: TGTGCCAGCAGCGCCCGAAAGGGTCGCAATTCACCCCTCCACTTT
length: 17; D: TRBD1; size: -; J: TRBJ1-1; V: TRBV2; CDR3: CASRLSILTGPSTEAFF; DNA: TGTGCCAGCAGATTGTCAATCTTGACAGGGCCGAGCACTGAAGCTTTCTTT
length: 18; D: -; size: -; J: TRBJ1-6; V: TRBV11-2; CDR3: CASSLARGSRRNNSPLHF; DNA: TGTGCCAGCAGCTTGGCCCGGGGAAGCAGACGAAATAATTCACCCCTCCACTTT
length: 15; D: TRBD1; size: -; J: TRBJ2-7; V: TRBV19; CDR3: CASSIGGDSSHEQYF; DNA: TGTGCCAGTAGTATAGGTGGGGACAGCTCCCACGAGCAGTACTTC
length: 16; D: TRBD2; size: -; J: TRBJ2-4; V: TRBV6-5; CDR3: CASSWSSGRAENIQYF; DNA: TGTGCCAGCAGTTGGTCGAGCGGGAGGGCCGAAAACATTCAGTACTTC
length: 12; D: -; size: few; J: TRBJ2-7; V: TRBV11-3; CDR3: CASSHTMGEQYF; DNA: TGTGCCAGCAGCCACACAATGGGCGAGCAGTACTTC
length: 15; D: -; size: few; J: TRBJ1-2; V: TRBV15; CDR3: CATSRARGANYGYTF; DNA: TGTGCCACCAGCAGAGCCCGGGGGGCCAACTATGGCTACACCTTC
length: 15; D: TRBD1; size: few; J: TRBJ2-2; V: TRBV28; CDR3: CASRSSGGNTGELFF; DNA: TGTGCCAGCAGATCCTCAGGGGGCAACACCGGGGAGCTGTTTTTT